The next 26 T cell receptor beta chains were all read from a single sample in a study of T and B cells in COVID-19 patients. Each TRB amplification used about 250-550 ng of genomic DNA from blood. Multiplex PCR with BIOMED2 TRB-A/B primer pools amplified TRB rearrangements. TCRdb passed the multiplex PCR reads through MiXCR, listing each CDR3 protein once. In the table there are some 14,000 distinct CDR3 sequences, 29% of which are singletons. Material for sequencing was blood. The receptor set was obtained from a human donor who had recovered from COVID-19.

Points on this clonotype: A much bigger clone sits one base away, suggesting this may be a read error. V and J are TRBV5-5 and TRBJ2-7; a possible D gene is TRBD1 (6 bases). CDR3 length: 14 residues. Germline CDR1 SGHKS, CDR2 YYEKEE (reference sequence). The CDR3 DNA sequence: TGTACCAGCAGGATCCGGGACACAACCTACGAGCAGTACTTC. Translating gives CTSRIRDTTYEQYF.

This sequence joins TRBV12-3 or TRBV12-4 and TRBJ2-5, with D possibly TRBD1 on 5 matching bases. The ends were cut back, 5 bases at V and 0 bases at J, with 10 bases in the middle. This CDR3 spans 14 amino acids. CDR3 residues: CASSRVDNQETQYF. The CDR3 DNA reads as TGTGCCAGCAGTCGAGTGGACAACCAAGAGACCCAGTACTTC.

By its share, this clonotype is medium-sized (0.01 to 0.1%). The gene calls are TRBV19 and TRBJ2-6; no clear D gene. Between the trimmed V and J ends, which lost 5 bases and 5 bases, there was a span of 19 bases. This CDR3 region has 17 residues. Germline CDR1 and CDR2: LNHDA and SQIVND (reference sequence). The CDR3 here is CASSGRLTTSWANVLTF. The CDR3 DNA is TGTGCCAGTAGTGGGCGGCTTACCACATCCTGGGCCAACGTCCTGACTTTC.

The V and J genes are TRBV5-6 and TRBJ1-2; TRBD1 matches at 7 bases. Germline V gives CDR1 SGHDT, CDR2 YYEEEE. After removal of 0 bases from V and 6 bases from J, the junction contained 2 bases not matched to a gene. This CDR3 is built from 13 residues. CDR3 DNA sequence: TGTGCCAGCAGCTTGGACAGGGGCCATGGCTACACCTTC. It encodes CASSLDRGHGYTF.

This clonotype is categorized as medium-sized (0.01 to 0.1%). This chain uses TRBV19 with TRBJ1-6, with 7 bases identical to TRBD1. V gave up 6 bases and J gave up 7 bases; unmatched junction bases: 6. The CDR3 contains 14 residues. The germline gives CDR1 LNHDA, CDR2 SQIVND (reference sequence). CDR3 sequence reads: CASSLRDRNSPLHF. The CDR3 DNA reads as TGTGCCAGTAGCCTCCGGGACAGAAATTCACCCCTCCACTTT.

This clonotype appeared a few times. The rearrangement uses TRBV6-2 or TRBV6-3 and TRBJ2-5; D possibly corresponds to TRBD1 (6 bases). The germline V and J ends were trimmed by 6 bases and 3 bases, with 17 bases remaining between them. CDR1 is MNHEY and CDR2 is SVGEGT in the germline V gene. This CDR3 is built from 15 residues. The CDR3 protein is CASRRRPNREETQYF. DNA for the CDR3: TGTGCCAGCAGACGTCGCCCCAACAGGGAAGAGACCCAGTACTTC.

This clonotype counts as medium-sized. The J gene is TRBJ2-1, the V gene TRBV12-3 or TRBV12-4; 8 bases line up with TRBD2. The CDR3 covers 12 residues. The V and J ends lost 5 bases and 9 bases, in that order; junction bases with no gene match: 3. CDR3 DNA: TGTGCCAGCAGTCGGACTAGCTCTGAGCAGTTCTTC. Residues: CASSRTSSEQFF.

The chain has TRBV21-1 and TRBJ2-7. TRBV21-1 is a known pseudogene. This CDR3 is 12 amino acids long. This chain's CDR3 is CARWNTPYEQYF. CDR3 DNA: TGTGCCAGATGGAACACCCCCTACGAGCAGTACTTC.

This clonotype is medium-sized (0.01 to 0.1%) within its sample. The chain has TRBV19 and TRBJ2-3; 10 nucleotides agree with TRBD1. Germline CDR1 and CDR2: LNHDA and SQIVND (reference sequence). V shed 6 bases and J 3 bases; nucleotides not matched to a gene: 0. This CDR3 has 13 amino acids. CDR3 in DNA: TGTGCCAGTAGGGGACAGGGGACAGATACGCAGTATTTT. It codes for CASRGQGTDTQYF.

Here the CDR3 DNA reads TGCGCCAGCAGCCAAGACCCCGGGAGCTCCTATAATTCACCCCTCCACTTT. Translating gives CASSQDPGSSYNSPLHF. The chain carries TRBV5-1 and TRBJ1-6; D gene unclear. CDR3 length equals 17 residues. Trimming took 4 bases from V and 0 from J, leaving 14 bases between them. In germline, CDR1 is SGHRS, CDR2 YFSETQ. Complete variable domain (other parts from reference TRBV5-1 and TRBJ1-6): KAGVTQTPRYLIKTRGQQVTLSCSPISGHRSVSWYQQTPGQGLQFLFEYFSETQRNKGNFPGRFSGRQFSNSRSEMNVSTLELGDSALYLCASSQDPGSSYNSPLHFGNGTRLTVT.

The J gene is TRBJ1-5, the V gene TRBV6-2 or TRBV6-3, with 8 bases that match TRBD1. Trimming at V came to 9 bases and at J to 1 base, leaving 11 bases not matched to a gene. This CDR3 region has 16 residues. Germline CDR1 and CDR2: MNHEY and SVGEGT. The CDR3 loop reads CASGGTGFLSNQPQHF. DNA for the CDR3: TGTGCCAGTGGGGGGACAGGATTTCTGAGCAATCAGCCCCAGCATTTT.

This clonotype came up a few times. This sequence joins TRBV5-1 and TRBJ2-1; TRBD2 aligns across 11 bases. Germline-derived CDR1 and CDR2 are SGHRS and YFSETQ. This CDR3 region has 15 residues. J gave up 7 bases and V 1 base, and 4 bases lay outside the gene matches. The CDR3 region is CASSLRLAGTNEQFF. CDR3 in DNA: TGCGCCAGCAGCTTGCGACTAGCGGGAACGAATGAGCAGTTCTTC.

This clonotype was detected only a few times. This chain connects TRBV5-1 to TRBJ2-6, with D hard to call. Germline values: CDR1 SGHRS, CDR2 YFSETQ. The CDR3 spans 16 residues. Between the trimmed V and J ends, which lost 2 bases and 3 bases, there was a span of 12 bases. The CDR3 protein is CASSLYEIGGANVLTF. In DNA form, the CDR3 reads TGCGCCAGCAGCTTATACGAGATAGGTGGGGCCAACGTCCTGACTTTC. The full variable domain, completed using reference TRBV5-1 and TRBJ2-6, is KAGVTQTPRYLIKTRGQQVTLSCSPISGHRSVSWYQQTPGQGLQFLFEYFSETQRNKGNFPGRFSGRQFSNSRSEMNVSTLELGDSALYLCASSLYEIGGANVLTFGAGSRLTVL.

This clonotype is medium-sized within its sample. The rearrangement joins TRBV29-1 to TRBJ2-7; D gene uncertain. The CDR3 spans 12 residues. Trimming removed 3 bases at V and 3 bases at J, with 9 bases between. CDR1 SQVTM and CDR2 ANQGSEA come from the germline V gene. CDR3 coding DNA: TGCAGCGTTGAGCGTCCTGGCTACGAGCAGTACTTC. Translation: CSVERPGYEQYF.

This clonotype was detected only a few times. The gene calls are TRBV30 and TRBJ2-5, with 8 bases matching TRBD1. The germline V gene has CDR1 GTSNPN and CDR2 SVGIG (reference sequence). This CDR3 has 14 residues. J gave up 4 bases and V 5 bases, and 9 bases lay outside the gene matches. The CDR3 DNA follows: TGTGCCTGGTCTCCAGGGGGCGCGGGAGAGACCCAGTACTTC. It specifies CAWSPGGAGETQYF.

This clonotype was observed a few times. The chain employs TRBV5-1 and TRBJ2-7, with a possible D match to TRBD2 (5 bases). CDR3 length: 14 residues. The germline gives CDR1 SGHRS, CDR2 YFSETQ. V was shortened by 3 bases and J by 4 bases, with 14 bases between the two germline ends. The CDR3 nucleotides are TGCGCCAGCAGCTCGGACTCTGGGTTGTACGAGCAGTACTTC. Its protein product is CASSSDSGLYEQYF.

This clonotype was counted ten times or more. This sequence joins TRBV15 and TRBJ2-5; unclear D gene. V shed 10 bases and J shed 3 bases, with 15 bases lying between them. The CDR3 runs to 13 residues. The germline gives CDR1 LNHNV, CDR2 YYDKDF (reference sequence). The CDR3 region has the DNA TGTGCCATCGGACCGGGTAGAGAAGAGACCCAGTACTTC. As protein: CAIGPGREETQYF.

This clonotype was counted a few times. V gene TRBV27 combines with J gene TRBJ2-3, with TRBD2 matching 8 bases. Germline V gene data show CDR1 as MNHEY and CDR2 as SMNVEV (reference sequence). The V gene end was trimmed by 4 bases and the J gene end by 7 bases; junction bases not matched to a gene: 13. The CDR3 is made up of 16 amino acids. CDR3 amino acids: CASSSPGLGVGNTQYF. For the CDR3, the DNA is TGTGCCAGCAGTTCACCGGGACTAGGGGTCGGTAATACGCAGTATTTT.

The V call is TRBV29-1, the J call TRBJ2-2, with 12 bases that match TRBD1. The junction had 2 bases not matched to a gene; V was cut back by 7 bases and J by 5 bases. The CDR3 is 13 amino acids. Germline V lookup: CDR1 SQVTM, CDR2 ANQGSEA. The chain's CDR3 is CSGGQGATGELFF. In nucleotides, the CDR3 is TGCAGCGGGGGACAGGGGGCTACCGGGGAGCTGTTTTTT.

The chain employs TRBV5-1 and TRBJ2-7; the match to TRBD2 covers 11 bases. The CDR3 runs 15 residues. Germline values: CDR1 SGHRS, CDR2 YFSETQ. Trimming took 4 bases from V and 2 from J; bases not matched to a gene: 5. CDR3 sequence reads: CASSPSSGGTYEQYF. The CDR3 nucleotides read TGCGCCAGCAGCCCCTCTAGCGGGGGGACCTACGAGCAGTACTTC.

The sample holds a few counts of this clonotype. V usage is TRBV5-4 and J usage is TRBJ2-3; weak D call: TRBD2 (5 bases). Trimming stripped 4 bases from V and 6 bases from J, with 9 bases between. This CDR3 contains 12 residues. Germline V lookup: CDR1 SGHNT, CDR2 YYREEE (reference sequence). The CDR3 DNA is TGTGCCAGCAGCGGAGGATGGGATACGCAGTATTTT. Translated, it gives CASSGGWDTQYF.

This clonotype was observed at least ten times. This rearrangement joins TRBV30 to TRBJ1-4; D is ambiguous. Trimming stripped 3 bases from V and 1 base from J, with 12 bases between. Per the germline V gene, CDR1 is GTSNPN and CDR2 is SVGIG (reference sequence). The CDR3 has 15 amino acids. The CDR3 spells CAWRGNGVTNEKLFF. The CDR3 coding sequence is TGTGCCTGGAGAGGGAATGGAGTAACTAATGAAAAACTGTTTTTT.

The V call is TRBV6-5, the J call TRBJ2-3, with 7 bases lining up with TRBD1. CDR3 length equals 15 residues. Germline CDR1 is MNHEY and CDR2 is SVGAGI. V lost 5 bases and J lost 6; bases outside the gene matches: 11. CDR3 DNA: TGTGCCAGCAGTGACACCGGGACAGAGGGCGATACGCAGTATTTT. Encoded protein: CASSDTGTEGDTQYF.

The chain combines TRBV6-5 with TRBJ2-5, with TRBD2 identical over 9 bases. Trimming at V came to 5 bases and at J to 2 bases, leaving 6 bases not matched to a gene. From germline, CDR1 is MNHEY and CDR2 SVGAGI. The CDR3 has 15 residues. CDR3 coding DNA: TGTGCCAGCAGTCAGGGGAGCGGGAGGCAAGAGACCCAGTACTTC. Its protein product is CASSQGSGRQETQYF.

The rearrangement uses TRBV6-2 or TRBV6-3 and TRBJ1-5, with D possibly TRBD1 on 6 matching bases. Deletions cut 4 bases from V and 11 bases from J, with 18 bases between. CDR3 length: 14 residues. CDR1 is MNHEY, CDR2 SVGEGT, per germline. CDR3 coding DNA: TGTGCCAGCAGTTGGGACACCCGCTTGGGAGCCCAGCATTTT. Translation gives CASSWDTRLGAQHF.

This clonotype was seen more than once but under ten times. This rearrangement joins TRBV24-1 to TRBJ2-1, with 10 bases lining up with TRBD2. This CDR3 region has 13 residues. The trim removed 5 bases at V and 9 bases at J, leaving 3 bases unmatched. CDR1 is KGHDR, CDR2 SFDVKD, per germline. The CDR3 loop is CATSGRLAGEQFF. CDR3 DNA sequence: TGTGCCACCAGTGGTAGACTAGCGGGTGAGCAGTTCTTC.